This section outlines one T cell receptor beta chain sequence together with its context. Its antigen is not identified. This sample was taken from a study of beta chain features in type 1 diabetes. Study in general: Sorted cells examined across all samples numbered 107,917,701.

This CDR3 is 13 amino acids long. Looked up from germline, CDR1 is SQVTM and CDR2 is ANQGSEA. V dropped 7 bases and J dropped 4; count of bases not matched to a gene: 9. Study-level findings and limits: Among all four CD4+ subsets, Type 1 diabetes patients had TCRB CDR3s that were moderately but significantly shorter.

All of the isolated RNA was reverse transcribed, so expressed TCRB transcripts were sequenced. The method was immunoSEQ multiplex PCR; TCRdb's version includes in-frame clones alone and lacks a portion of them. The sample records hundreds of thousands of clones, about an eighth being singletons. The gene calls are TRBV29-1 and TRBJ2-7; 8 bases are a match to TRBD1. The source of this sequence is a man younger than 30 with type 1 diabetes. Sequencing was done on a sample of naive CD4+ T cells from blood. Written as DNA, the CDR3 is TGCAGCGCAACTCAGGGGGCGGGGTACGAGCAGTACTTC. It encodes CSATQGAGYEQYF.